These 25 T cell receptor beta chains were sequenced from one sample in a study of a mutant IDH1 vaccine in newly diagnosed glioma. Their antigens are not known. Data came from immunoSEQ multiplex PCR; TCRdb stores just in-frame clones and leaves some out. The sample consists of roughly 56,000 clones, around 75% of them appearing once. Time point denoted: week 47, end of study. The content of each vaccine dose was 300 ug of mutant IDH1 20-mer peptide, and topical imiquimod accompanied it. The sample was PBMCs, taken from a glioma patient whose treatment included an IDH1 peptide vaccine. All receptors derive from a man aged 50 to 60 with glioma.

Here the CDR3 DNA reads TGTGCCAGCAGCACCGGGAGCTGGGGGGAGCAGTTCTTC. Translating gives CASSTGSWGEQFF. V usage is TRBV2 and J usage is TRBJ2-1; D is perhaps TRBD2 (6 bases). V shed 6 bases and J shed 10 bases, with 16 bases lying between them. The CDR3 is 13 residues long. The germline V gene encodes CDR1 SNHLY and CDR2 FYNNEI.

The V call is TRBV10-1, the J call TRBJ2-5; D not certain. The CDR3 covers 12 residues. Between the trimmed V and J ends, which lost 2 bases and 6 bases, there was a span of 7 bases. The germline V gene encodes CDR1 WNHNN and CDR2 SYGVQD (reference sequence). The CDR3 coding sequence is TGCGCCAGCAGTGAGGACGGGCAGACCCAGTACTTC. This codes for CASSEDGQTQYF.

The chain is built from TRBV11-2 and TRBJ2-7; D unclear. Germline loops: CDR1 SGHAT, CDR2 FQNNGV. The V end lost 4 bases, the J end lost 2 bases, and 18 bases lay between the germline ends. CDR3 length: 16 amino acids. The CDR3 nucleotides read TGTGCCAGCAGCTCAGACGCCCGCAGAGAGCCCTACGAGCAGTACTTC. Amino acids: CASSSDARREPYEQYF.

The chain joins TRBV7-9 to TRBJ2-5; D gene unclear. The germline V gene has CDR1 SEHNR and CDR2 FQNEAQ (reference sequence). This CDR3 contains 14 residues. The V gene lost 4 bases and the J gene lost 1 base, with 10 bases spanning the gap. This chain's CDR3 is CASSSAGPQETQYF. The CDR3, as DNA: TGTGCCAGCAGCTCCGCTGGACCCCAAGAGACCCAGTACTTC.

The genes are TRBV9 and TRBJ2-2, with D perhaps matching TRBD1 (5 bases). Trimming left V 0 bases short and J 4 bases short, with 10 bases between. Per germline, CDR1 SGDLS and CDR2 YYNGEE. The CDR3 runs 15 residues. CDR3 sequence: CASSVVPTGTGELFF. DNA for the CDR3: TGTGCCAGCAGCGTAGTACCTACAGGCACCGGGGAGCTGTTTTTT.

This clone has a count of ten or more. V gene TRBV10-3 combines with J gene TRBJ1-1, with D possibly matching TRBD1 (5 bases). Germline V gives CDR1 ENHRY, CDR2 SYGVKD. V lost 5 bases and J 1 base, leaving 8 bases between the germline ends. This CDR3 contains 13 residues. The CDR3 DNA follows: TGTGCCATCAGTAACGGGGGGAACACTGAAGCTTTCTTT. Protein product: CAISNGGNTEAFF.

CDR3 in amino acids: CASSSPGRTEAFF. For the CDR3, the DNA is TGCGCCAGCAGCTCGCCGGGGAGAACTGAAGCTTTCTTT. This chain joins TRBV5-1 and TRBJ1-1; no clear D. This CDR3 region has 13 residues. V lost 3 bases to trimming and J lost 5 bases, with 11 bases between them. The germline gives CDR1 SGHRS, CDR2 YFSETQ.

This clone has more than one count but fewer than ten. The V and J genes are TRBV6-1 and TRBJ1-6, with D possibly matching TRBD1 (5 bases). With 1 base removed from V and 9 bases from J, the gap between germline ends came to 16 bases. This CDR3 has 16 amino acids. Germline V gene sequence: CDR1 MNHNS, CDR2 SASEGT. The CDR3 sequence is CASSEVGEQGSSPLHF. Here the CDR3 DNA reads TGTGCCAGCAGTGAAGTGGGAGAGCAGGGTAGTTCACCCCTCCACTTT.

V usage is TRBV2 and J usage is TRBJ2-1, with a weak D call TRBD1 (5 bases). Germline V gene data show CDR1 as SNHLY and CDR2 as FYNNEI. CDR3 length: 14 amino acids. Between the trimmed V and J ends, which lost 2 bases and 10 bases, there was a span of 15 bases. The CDR3 region is CASSENLGVGEQFF. The DNA for the CDR3 is TGTGCCAGCAGTGAAAATCTAGGGGTCGGGGAGCAGTTCTTC.

This chain uses TRBV7-2 with TRBJ1-2; D is uncertain. Deletions cut 2 bases from V and 3 bases from J, with 7 bases between. The CDR3 covers 13 residues. Germline V lookup: CDR1 SGHTA, CDR2 FQGNSA. The CDR3, as DNA: TGTGCCAGCAGCTTAAGTTCAGACTATGGCTACACCTTC. It yields the protein CASSLSSDYGYTF.

The V gene is TRBV30, the J gene TRBJ1-1, with D unclear. The CDR3 has 13 residues. Trimming stripped 2 bases from V and 6 bases from J, with 13 bases between. Germline CDR1 and CDR2: GTSNPN and SVGIG (reference sequence). CDR3 region: CAWSTLRGSEAFF. The CDR3 coding sequence is TGTGCCTGGAGTACGTTACGAGGGTCTGAAGCTTTCTTT.

This clone was detected once. This rearrangement joins TRBV15 to TRBJ2-1; the D is unclear. Trimming cost V 1 base and J 7 bases, with 5 bases left between them. The CDR3 is 12 residues long. Germline V gene data show CDR1 as LNHNV and CDR2 as YYDKDF (reference sequence). Here the CDR3 reads CATSRVRNEQFF. CDR3 coding DNA: TGTGCCACCAGCAGAGTTAGGAATGAGCAGTTCTTC.

V and J are TRBV18 and TRBJ2-7; 11 bases are shared with TRBD1. The germline V gene has CDR1 KGHSH and CDR2 LQKENI. The CDR3 runs 14 residues. The V gene end was trimmed by 3 bases and the J gene end by 3 bases; junction bases not matched to a gene: 1. The CDR3 protein is CASSPGTGGYEQYF. CDR3 in DNA: TGTGCCAGCTCACCGGGGACAGGGGGCTACGAGCAGTACTTC. Complete variable domain (other parts from reference TRBV18 and TRBJ2-7): NAGVMQNPRHLVRRRGQEARLRCSPMKGHSHVYWYRQLPEEGLKFMVYLQKENIIDESGMPKERFSAEFPKEGPSILRIQQVVRGDSAAYFCASSPGTGGYEQYFGPGTRLTVT.

The V gene is TRBV7-9, the J gene TRBJ1-2, with D uncertain. Germline CDR1 is SEHNR and CDR2 is FQNEAQ (reference sequence). Trimming shortened V by 5 bases and J by 2 bases, and 6 bases separated the two germline ends. This CDR3 is 12 amino acids long. DNA for the CDR3: TGTGCCAGCAGCGCTGACAACTATGGCTACACCTTC. It codes for CASSADNYGYTF.

V gene TRBV7-8 combines with J gene TRBJ1-1; D is perhaps TRBD1 (5 bases). Germline lookup yields CDR1 SGHVS and CDR2 FQNEAQ. V was trimmed by 3 bases and J by 8 bases, leaving 22 bases between them. CDR3 size: 16 residues. This CDR3 reads CASSFVMAGTSKEAFF. CDR3 DNA sequence: TGTGCCAGCAGCTTCGTAATGGCCGGGACGTCCAAAGAAGCTTTCTTT.

By frequency in the sample, this clone is large (0.1 to 1%). V and J are TRBV2 and TRBJ2-3; 8 nucleotides line up with TRBD1. The CDR3 runs to 14 residues. The trim removed 5 bases at V and 3 bases at J, leaving 4 bases unmatched. The V gene's germline CDR1 is SNHLY and CDR2 FYNNEI. The CDR3 bases are TGTGCCAGCAGTTTGGGACAGGAGACAGATACGCAGTATTTT. Its protein product is CASSLGQETDTQYF.

J is TRBJ2-3 and V is TRBV11-3; D remains unclear. This CDR3 has 12 amino acids. Deletions cut 5 bases from V and 2 bases from J, with 5 bases between. Per the germline V gene, CDR1 is SGHNT and CDR2 is YENEEA. DNA of the CDR3: TGTGCCAGCAGCGGGTTCACAGATACGCAGTATTTT. Its protein product is CASSGFTDTQYF.

The chain carries TRBV10-3 and TRBJ2-5; D not certain. The germline gives CDR1 ENHRY, CDR2 SYGVKD. V lost 9 bases and J lost 5, with 13 bases in between. The CDR3 is 12 amino acids. CDR3 sequence reads: CAISLSRETQYF. The CDR3 coding sequence is TGTGCCATTTCACTATCGCGGGAGACCCAGTACTTC.

The chain uses TRBV6-6 and TRBJ1-5, with D possibly matching TRBD1 (5 bases). Looked up from germline, CDR1 is MNHNY and CDR2 is SVGAGI (reference sequence). The CDR3 has 14 amino acids. The V gene lost 5 bases and the J gene lost 1 base, with 9 bases spanning the gap. This chain's CDR3 is CASSRGDSNQPQHF. CDR3 in DNA: TGTGCCAGCAGTCGGGGGGACAGCAATCAGCCCCAGCATTTT.

This rearrangement joins TRBV7-8 to TRBJ2-7, with D tentatively TRBD1 or TRBD2 (6 bases each). V was pared by 8 bases and J by 1 base, with 15 bases between. This CDR3 is built from 14 residues. Germline V gene sequence: CDR1 SGHVS, CDR2 FQNEAQ. This CDR3 is CASHLATGSYEQYF. For the CDR3, the DNA is TGTGCCAGCCACCTAGCGACAGGATCCTACGAGCAGTACTTC.

J is TRBJ1-1 and V is TRBV30; the D gene is possibly TRBD1 (5 bases). The germline V gene has CDR1 GTSNPN and CDR2 SVGIG (reference sequence). This CDR3 spans 14 amino acids. Trimming shortened V by 4 bases and J by 8 bases, and 20 bases separated the two germline ends. CDR3 residues: CAWTTPTAPREAFF. CDR3 DNA sequence: TGTGCCTGGACCACCCCGACAGCCCCTAGAGAAGCTTTCTTT.

The J gene is TRBJ2-3, the V gene TRBV9, with no clear D. The germline V gene has CDR1 SGDLS and CDR2 YYNGEE. Trimming stripped 4 bases from V and 4 bases from J, with 16 bases between. CDR3 length equals 15 residues. The CDR3 protein is CASSFQDRRSDTQYF. The CDR3 DNA sequence: TGTGCCAGCAGCTTTCAGGATCGCCGATCAGATACGCAGTATTTT.

This chain joins TRBV4-2 and TRBJ2-3; 7 nucleotides align to TRBD2. Germline values: CDR1 LGHNA, CDR2 YNFKEQ. J lost 1 base, V lost 0 bases, and 7 bases had no gene match. The CDR3 has 17 residues. The CDR3 nucleotides read TGTGCCAGCAGCCAAGAACATCGGGGGGAACGCACAGATACGCAGTATTTT. This encodes CASSQEHRGERTDTQYF.

The chain recombines TRBV30 with TRBJ1-2; TRBD1 might be the D (6 bases). The CDR3 is made up of 13 amino acids. CDR1 and CDR2 (germline): GTSNPN, SVGIG (reference sequence). V was trimmed by 0 bases and J by 8 bases, leaving 13 bases between them. The CDR3 nucleotides read TGTGCCTGGAGTGTACAGGGAAAGGCAGGCTACACCTTC. Protein product: CAWSVQGKAGYTF. The entire variable domain, with the rest obtained from reference TRBV30 and TRBJ1-2, is as follows: SQTIHQWPATLVQPVGSPLSLECTVEGTSNPNLYWYRQAAGRGLQLLFYSVGIGQISSEVPQNLSASRPQDRQFILSSKKLLLSDSGFYLCAWSVQGKAGYTFGSGTRLTVV.

The genes are TRBV4-2 and TRBJ2-7; TRBD1 matches at 9 bases. From germline, CDR1 is LGHNA and CDR2 YNFKEQ. With V trimmed by 2 bases and J by 2 bases, 7 bases remained unmatched. The CDR3 is made up of 16 amino acids. The CDR3 is CASSQRAGTGTYEQYF. CDR3 bases: TGTGCCAGCAGCCAAAGAGCCGGGACAGGGACCTACGAGCAGTACTTC.